Listed below are T cell receptor beta chains from one sample, sequenced in a study of cytomegalovirus exposure and HLA in healthy donors. Here immunoSEQ multiplex PCR was the method, and the copy in TCRdb shows in-frame clones only, minus some. Its listing shows some 130,000 clones. The source material was PBMCs. These receptor sequences come from a man aged 18 to 35 in good health and CMV-seronegative. Each CDR3 is given with its conserved first and last residue. D genes are given only for firm matches.

v_gene	d_gene	j_gene	CDR3nt	CDR3aa
TRBV5-6	TRBD1	TRBJ1-1	TGTGCCAGCAGCTTGGCTGGACAGGGGGCGATTACTGAAGCTTTCTTT	CASSLAGQGAITEAFF
TRBV2	TRBD2	TRBJ2-7	TGTGCCAGCAGTCGTAGCGGGAGGACGAGCTCCTACGAGCAGTACTTC	CASSRSGRTSSYEQYF
TRBV28	-	TRBJ2-5	TGTGCCAGCAGGTACACCCCGAAGAGGGCGAAGGGAGAGACCCAGTACTTC	CASRYTPKRAKGETQYF
TRBV5-1	-	TRBJ1-1	TGCGCCAGCAGCTTCGCAGGGTTGCGCACTGAAGCTTTCTTT	CASSFAGLRTEAFF
TRBV27	-	TRBJ2-1	TGTGCCAGCAGTTACGGTTCGGGTGCCTACAATGAGCAGTTCTTC	CASSYGSGAYNEQFF
TRBV5-4	TRBD1	TRBJ2-5	TGTGCCAGCAGCTTGGGGCAGGGGGCAGAGACCCAGTACTTC	CASSLGQGAETQYF
TRBV4-3	TRBD2	TRBJ2-7	TGCGCCAGCAGCCAAGATTATGTCCTAGCGGGAGAGGACGAGCAGTACTTC	CASSQDYVLAGEDEQYF
TRBV7-9	TRBD2	TRBJ2-7	TGTGCCAGCAGCCGACTAGCGGGGCCCTACGAGCAGTACTTC	CASSRLAGPYEQYF
TRBV12-5	TRBD1	TRBJ2-3	TGTGCTAGTGGTGAGCATGGGGGACAGACAGATACGCAGTATTTT	CASGEHGGQTDTQYF
TRBV6-5	-	TRBJ2-5	TGTGCCAGCAGTTACTCGGTCGGAGGTACGGAGACCCAGTACTTC	CASSYSVGGTETQYF
TRBV7-2	-	TRBJ1-5	TGTGCCAGCAGCGACGGGACATCGAACCATCAGCCCCCGCATTTT	CASSDGTSNHQPPHF
TRBV28	TRBD2	TRBJ2-1	TGTGCCAGCAGAATAGCGGGGGGGGAGCAGTTCTTC	CASRIAGGEQFF
TRBV5-1	TRBD1	TRBJ1-1	TGCGCCAGCAGCTCAATGAAGGGGACAGGACCCCTGAACACTGAAGCTTTCTTT	CASSSMKGTGPLNTEAFF
TRBV27	-	TRBJ2-7	TGTGCCAGCAGTTCACGACTACATTACGAGCAGTACTTC	CASSSRLHYEQYF
TRBV25-1	-	TRBJ2-1	TGTGCCAGCAGTGGGCGGCACAATGAGCAGTTCTTC	CASSGRHNEQFF
TRBV2	-	TRBJ2-7	TGTGCCAGCAGCACGGTGTACGAGCAGTACTTC	CASSTVYEQYF
TRBV4-1	-	TRBJ2-3	TGCGCCAGCAGCCAAGAGTTACTGGTCACAGATACGCAGTATTTT	CASSQELLVTDTQYF
TRBV7-9	-	TRBJ1-5	TGTGCCAGCAGCATCGACAGTTCCAATCAGCCCCAGCATTTT	CASSIDSSNQPQHF
TRBV9	TRBD1	TRBJ1-5	TGTGCCAGCAGCGCACCCGGGACAGCAAAACAGCCCCAGCATTTT	CASSAPGTAKQPQHF
TRBV30	-	TRBJ1-5	TGTGCCTGGCAACTAAGTACCAATCAGCCCCAGCATTTT	CAWQLSTNQPQHF
TRBV5-4	-	TRBJ2-5	TGTGCCAGCAGCGTCGGCAGGGAACAAGAGACCCAGTACTTC	CASSVGREQETQYF
TRBV25-1	TRBD1	TRBJ1-1	TGTGCCAGCAGTTCCCCACGCGAGGGGGCTGGGACTGAAGCTTTCTTT	CASSSPREGAGTEAFF
TRBV11-2	TRBD2	TRBJ2-5	TGTGCCAGCAGCTCCCCCCTAGCGGGAGAGGGAGAGACCCAGTACTTC	CASSSPLAGEGETQYF
TRBV2	TRBD1	TRBJ2-3	TGTGCCAGCAGTGACGAAGGACAGGGCACAGATACGCAGTATTTT	CASSDEGQGTDTQYF
TRBV7-3	TRBD2	TRBJ2-1	TGTGCCAGCAGCACCCGACTAGCGGGGGAGCAGTTCTTC	CASSTRLAGEQFF
TRBV6-5	-	TRBJ2-7	TGTGCCAGCAGGAAGGGGATCGGTTATAGCTACGAGCAGTACTTC	CASRKGIGYSYEQYF
TRBV11-2	-	TRBJ2-1	TGTGCCAGCAGCTTAGCGTTCCCTGAGCAGTTCTTC	CASSLAFPEQFF
TRBV7-9	-	TRBJ2-5	TGTGCCAGCAGCCGCGGGGATCAAGAGACCCAGTACTTC	CASSRGDQETQYF
TRBV19	-	TRBJ1-5	TGTGCCAGTAAAGCCGGGGATCATCAGCCCCAGCATTTT	CASKAGDHQPQHF
TRBV27	-	TRBJ2-5	TGTGCCAGCTCGGGGATGGTTGGGGAGACCCAGTACTTC	CASSGMVGETQYF
TRBV28	TRBD2	TRBJ2-7	TGTGCCAGCAGTTTCGTGGGAACTAGCGGTCTCTCGGAGCAGTACTTC	CASSFVGTSGLSEQYF
TRBV28	-	TRBJ1-1	TGTGCCAGCAGACCGGGTCCCCTTGAAGCTTTCTTT	CASRPGPLEAFF
TRBV5-4	TRBD1	TRBJ2-6	TGTGCCAGCAGCACCCGGGACAGGGACGACGTCCTGACTTTC	CASSTRDRDDVLTF
TRBV4-3	-	TRBJ1-5	TGCGCCAGCAGTCAAGAGGTCCAGGGAAATCCCCAGCATTTT	CASSQEVQGNPQHF